These 29 T cell receptor beta chains were all obtained from the same sample, sequenced in a study of beta chain features in type 1 diabetes. Study findings and constraints: There was a moderate but significant shortening of TCRB CDR3s in all four CD4+ subsets of Type 1 diabetes patients.

The investigators reverse transcribed all of the isolated RNA, so they sequenced expressed TCRB transcripts. Some clones are missing from TCRdb's copy, which holds only in-frame ones; the method was immunoSEQ multiplex PCR. The data contain 120,000 to 150,000 clones, about an eighth of them singletons. These receptors are not linked to any known antigen. Sequences were obtained from central memory CD4+ T cells from blood. Every receptor here comes from a man in his late teens or twenties with type 1 diabetes.

This clone showed up just a few times. The chain is built from TRBV9 and TRBJ2-7, with TRBD2 identical over 10 bases. CDR1 SGDLS and CDR2 YYNGEE come from the germline V gene. There are 16 residues in the CDR3. Germline trimming cut 0 bases from V and 0 bases from J; bases unmatched to any gene: 3. This chain's CDR3 is CASSVGGLADSYEQYF. The CDR3 DNA reads TGTGCCAGCAGCGTAGGCGGACTAGCGGACTCCTACGAGCAGTACTTC. Combining the CDR3 with reference TRBV9 and TRBJ2-7 gives the whole variable domain DSGVTQTPKHLITATGQRVTLRCSPRSGDLSVYWYQQSLDQGLQFLIQYYNGEERAKGNILERFSAQQFPDLHSELNLSSLELGDSALYFCASSVGGLADSYEQYFGPGTRLTVT.

The rearrangement links TRBV15 to TRBJ1-1; unclear D gene. Trimming removed 2 bases from V and 1 base from J, with 11 bases in between. The germline gives CDR1 LNHNV, CDR2 YYDKDF (reference sequence). The CDR3 has 15 amino acids. CDR3 coding DNA: TGTGCCACCAGCAGAACGGATGGCGGGAACACTGAAGCTTTCTTT. This codes for CATSRTDGGNTEAFF.

This clone was counted a few times. This chain links TRBV28 with TRBJ2-7; a weak D match, TRBD1 (6 bases). V lost 7 bases, J lost 6 bases, and 10 bases lay in between. Germline V gene data show CDR1 as MDHEN and CDR2 as SYDVKM. The CDR3 runs 11 residues. The CDR3 DNA reads as TGTGCCAGCACAGGGGCTACCGAGCAGTACTTC. It yields the protein CASTGATEQYF.

This clone has a handful of counts. V usage is TRBV10-2 and J usage is TRBJ2-4; TRBD1 agrees at 10 bases. This CDR3 has 13 residues. Unmatched junction bases numbered 4, after V lost 8 bases and J lost 6 bases. In germline, CDR1 is WSHSY, CDR2 SAAADI. The CDR3 here is CASSGQGRNIQYF. The CDR3 DNA reads as TGCGCCAGCTCGGGACAGGGGCGAAACATTCAGTACTTC.

The J gene is TRBJ2-1, the V gene TRBV5-1; D remains unclear. With 1 base removed from V and 8 bases from J, the gap between germline ends came to 10 bases. This CDR3 is built from 13 residues. CDR1 is SGHRS and CDR2 is YFSETQ in the germline V gene. CDR3 region: CASSLQVGDEQFF. CDR3 nucleotides: TGCGCCAGCAGCTTGCAGGTCGGAGATGAGCAGTTCTTC.

The sample holds a few counts of this clone. The chain carries TRBV7-2 and TRBJ1-1; TRBD1 is a possible D gene (5 bases). The CDR3 consists of 14 residues. Germline loops: CDR1 SGHTA, CDR2 FQGNSA. V was shortened by 5 bases and J by 0 bases, with 10 bases between the two germline ends. The CDR3 spells CASSRGGVNTEAFF. DNA for the CDR3: TGTGCCAGCAGCCGGGGAGGGGTGAACACTGAAGCTTTCTTT.

This clone was observed a few times. This chain joins TRBV7-2 and TRBJ1-2; no reliable D call. The germline CDR1 and CDR2 sequences are SGHTA and FQGNSA. This CDR3 has 13 amino acids. V gave up 5 bases and J gave up 8 bases, with 15 bases separating them. CDR3 region: CASSVGQAGGYTF. The CDR3 DNA follows: TGTGCCAGCAGCGTAGGCCAGGCTGGCGGCTACACCTTC.

This clone showed up just a few times. V usage is TRBV11-2 and J usage is TRBJ2-5; possible D gene TRBD2, 6 bases. CDR1 and CDR2 from the germline V gene are SGHAT and FQNNGV. Trimming removed 2 bases at V and 5 bases at J, with 15 bases between. This CDR3 spans 15 amino acids. The CDR3 DNA is TGTGCCAGCAGCTTATTGGCTGTGGAGGGGGAGACCCAGTACTTC. Its translation: CASSLLAVEGETQYF.

The chain joins TRBV5-1 to TRBJ2-7; D is possibly TRBD2 (6 bases). The CDR3 runs 15 residues. Germline V gene data show CDR1 as SGHRS and CDR2 as YFSETQ. The V end was cut by 4 bases, the J end by 0 bases, with 14 bases between. The DNA of the CDR3 is TGCGCCAGCAGCGGCGGGGCCGGGAGCTCCTACGAGCAGTACTTC. This encodes CASSGGAGSSYEQYF.

This clone was recorded a few times. This chain joins TRBV29-1 and TRBJ1-1; tentatively, D is TRBD1 (6 bases). The CDR3 contains 12 residues. Germline lookup yields CDR1 SQVTM and CDR2 ANQGSEA. Trimming took off 4 bases at V and 9 bases at J, with 15 bases between the two ends. CDR3 nucleotide sequence: TGCAGCGTTGTAAACCCAGGGGATCAAGCTTTCTTT. This sequence encodes CSVVNPGDQAFF.

The genes are TRBV5-4 and TRBJ2-7; the match to TRBD2 covers 7 bases. The CDR3 contains 14 residues. After removal of 4 bases from V and 3 bases from J, the junction contained 7 bases not matched to a gene. CDR1 is SGHNT, CDR2 YYREEE, per germline (reference sequence). This CDR3 reads CASSQGGAGYEQYF. The CDR3 bases are TGTGCCAGCAGCCAGGGAGGGGCAGGCTACGAGCAGTACTTC.

This clone turned up a few times. The chain carries TRBV7-6 and TRBJ2-5; TRBD2 matches 9 bases. The CDR3 totals 17 residues. V lost 5 bases, J lost 1 base, and 11 bases stayed unmatched. Germline CDR1 and CDR2: SGHVS and FNYEAQ. The CDR3, as DNA: TGTGCCAGCAGCCCCCATCCCGGGACTAGCCGCCAAGAGACCCAGTACTTC. This sequence encodes CASSPHPGTSRQETQYF.

This clone was recorded a few times. The chain has TRBV2 and TRBJ2-7; D may be TRBD2 (6 bases). The V gene lost 0 bases and the J gene lost 3 bases, with 12 bases spanning the gap. The CDR3 runs to 15 residues. Germline V gene lookup returns CDR1 SNHLY and CDR2 FYNNEI. This CDR3 reads CASSEAEEGNYEQYF. For the CDR3, the DNA is TGTGCCAGCAGTGAAGCGGAGGAGGGAAACTACGAGCAGTACTTC.

This clone was observed a few times. The chain recombines TRBV30 with TRBJ1-3, with a weak D call TRBD1 (6 bases). V gave up 3 bases and J gave up 5 bases, with 17 bases separating them. Germline V gene data show CDR1 as GTSNPN and CDR2 as SVGIG (reference sequence). The CDR3 is 15 residues long. The CDR3 here is CAWSPRDTSRNTIYF. The CDR3 bases are TGTGCCTGGAGCCCCCGGGACACTTCTCGAAACACCATATATTTT.

This clone was observed a few times. The rearrangement links TRBV7-2 to TRBJ2-7; unclear D gene. V lost 3 bases and J 4 bases, leaving 7 bases between the germline ends. This CDR3 region has 12 residues. The germline CDR1 and CDR2 sequences are SGHTA and FQGNSA. This CDR3 is CASSLKRYEQYF. The CDR3 bases are TGTGCCAGCAGCTTGAAAAGATACGAGCAGTACTTC. The whole variable domain, remainder taken from reference TRBV7-2 and TRBJ2-7, is GAGVSQSPSNKVTEKGKDVELRCDPISGHTALYWYRQSLGQGLEFLIYFQGNSAPDKSGLPSDRFSAERTGGSVSTLTIQRTQQEDSAVYLCASSLKRYEQYFGPGTRLTVT.

The rearrangement links TRBV30 to TRBJ2-2, with unresolved D. V lost 1 base, J lost 7 bases, and 10 bases lay in between. CDR3 length equals 13 residues. The germline V gene has CDR1 GTSNPN and CDR2 SVGIG (reference sequence). The CDR3 DNA follows: TGTGCCTGGAGTGAAACGTGGGACGGGGAGCTGTTTTTT. Amino acid sequence: CAWSETWDGELFF.

The CDR3 nucleotides read TGTGCCAGTACAGCGAACTCCTACGAGCAGTACTTC. Translation: CASTANSYEQYF. The genes are TRBV2 and TRBJ2-7; no firm D call. Germline loops: CDR1 SNHLY, CDR2 FYNNEI. This CDR3 region has 12 residues. V lost 9 bases and J 0 bases, leaving 9 bases between the germline ends.

This clone was seen more than once but under ten times. The rearrangement links TRBV18 to TRBJ1-4; D is unresolved. V was shortened by 2 bases and J by 3 bases, with 10 bases between the two germline ends. The CDR3 is 15 amino acids. Germline V CDR1 and CDR2: KGHSH, LQKENI. DNA of the CDR3: TGTGCCAGCTCACCATTAGAGGGATCTAATGAAAAACTGTTTTTT. Amino acids: CASSPLEGSNEKLFF.

Note on this clone: Relative to the germline gene, one junction end is altered; a read error may explain this. The same CDR3 is also encoded by other DNA sequences in this sample. The CDR3 loop is CAWSVMWGAYNEQFF. DNA of the CDR3: TGCGCCTGGAGTGTAATGTGGGGAGCGTACAATGAGCAGTTCTTC. The chain combines TRBV30 with TRBJ2-1; tentatively, D is TRBD2 (5 bases). The CDR3 sequence is 15 residues long. Per the germline V gene, CDR1 is GTSNPN and CDR2 is SVGIG (reference sequence).

This clone has a handful of counts. The rearrangement uses TRBV5-6 and TRBJ2-2; 9 nucleotides agree with TRBD1. The J segment lost 5 bases and the V segment lost 0 bases, leaving 5 bases of the junction unmatched. The CDR3 extends over 16 amino acids. Germline values: CDR1 SGHDT, CDR2 YYEEEE. The CDR3 loop reads CASSLGAGQGTGELFF. CDR3 nucleotides: TGTGCCAGCAGCTTGGGAGCCGGACAGGGGACCGGGGAGCTGTTTTTT.

This clone showed up just a few times. The V gene is TRBV25-1, the J gene TRBJ2-3; 8 positions agree with TRBD2. This CDR3 spans 15 amino acids. Unmatched junction bases numbered 5, after V lost 4 bases and J lost 2 bases. Germline V lookup: CDR1 MGHDK, CDR2 SYGVNS. CDR3 in amino acids: CASSGAGDLTDTQYF. As DNA, the CDR3 is TGTGCCAGCAGTGGAGCGGGGGACCTCACAGATACGCAGTATTTT.

The chain couples TRBV19 to TRBJ2-1; no clear D gene. V was cut by 5 bases and J by 5 bases, with 7 bases left in between. CDR3 length: 12 residues. Germline CDR1 reads LNHDA; CDR2 reads SQIVND (reference sequence). CDR3 loop: CASSPINNEQFF. In DNA form, the CDR3 reads TGTGCCAGTAGTCCCATAAACAATGAGCAGTTCTTC.

The chain joins TRBV4-2 to TRBJ1-2, with D tentatively TRBD1 (5 bases). CDR1 and CDR2 (germline): LGHNA, YNFKEQ. Trimming cost V 1 base and J 5 bases, with 14 bases left between them. This CDR3 has 15 amino acids. CDR3 sequence: CASSQGPGQGYGYTF. DNA of the CDR3: TGTGCCAGCAGCCAAGGACCAGGGCAGGGTTATGGCTACACCTTC.

This chain connects TRBV6-1 to TRBJ1-4; unclear D gene. V shed 3 bases and J shed 0 bases, with 8 bases lying between them. The CDR3 covers 15 residues. The germline V gene has CDR1 MNHNS and CDR2 SASEGT. CDR3 in DNA: TGTGCCAGCAGTGATGCCCCGTCAACTAATGAAAAACTGTTTTTT. Protein sequence: CASSDAPSTNEKLFF.

The chain links TRBV19 to TRBJ2-1; D is perhaps TRBD1 (5 bases). This CDR3 is built from 17 residues. The V gene's germline CDR1 is LNHDA and CDR2 SQIVND (reference sequence). The V gene lost 1 base and the J gene lost 3 bases, with 16 bases spanning the gap. The CDR3 protein is CASSIAGQNGHYNEQFF. In DNA, the CDR3 is TGTGCCAGTAGTATAGCTGGACAAAATGGACACTACAATGAGCAGTTCTTC. The full variable domain, rest sourced from reference TRBV19 and TRBJ2-1, is DGGITQSPKYLFRKEGQNVTLSCEQNLNHDAMYWYRQDPGQGLRLIYYSQIVNDFQKGDIAEGYSVSREKKESFPLTVTSAQKNPTAFYLCASSIAGQNGHYNEQFFGPGTRLTVL.

The sample holds a few counts of this clone. The rearrangement links TRBV30 to TRBJ2-1, with D hard to call. Trimming took 4 bases from V and 13 from J, leaving 17 bases between them. CDR3 length equals 12 residues. CDR1 is GTSNPN, CDR2 SVGIG, per germline (reference sequence). The CDR3 is CAWTTGKGIQFF. In DNA, the CDR3 is TGTGCCTGGACCACTGGTAAAGGGATACAGTTCTTC. Based on the CDR3 plus reference TRBV30 and TRBJ2-1, the full variable domain is SQTIHQWPATLVQPVGSPLSLECTVEGTSNPNLYWYRQAAGRGLQLLFYSVGIGQISSEVPQNLSASRPQDRQFILSSKKLLLSDSGFYLCAWTTGKGIQFFGPGTRLTVL.

In its sample, this clone was seen many times. This chain connects TRBV16 to TRBJ1-5, with a tentative D call TRBD1 (6 bases). The CDR3 contains 13 residues. Trimming took 5 bases from V and 2 from J, leaving 7 bases between them. Germline CDR1 and CDR2: KGHSY and FQNENV. The CDR3 reads CASSGGGNQPQHF. The CDR3 DNA follows: TGTGCCAGCAGCGGGGGCGGCAATCAGCCCCAGCATTTT. The whole variable domain, remainder taken from reference TRBV16 and TRBJ1-5, is GEEVAQTPKHLVRGEGQKAKLYCAPIKGHSYVFWYQQVLKNEFKFLISFQNENVFDETGMPKERFSAKCLPNSPCSLEIQATKLEDSAVYFCASSGGGNQPQHFGDGTRLSIL.

This clone showed up just a few times. This sequence joins TRBV5-4 and TRBJ2-3, with D uncertain. Trimming shortened V by 4 bases and J by 0 bases, and 12 bases separated the two germline ends. The CDR3 has 15 amino acids. Germline V lookup: CDR1 SGHNT, CDR2 YYREEE (reference sequence). CDR3 region: CASSPSTGSTDTQYF. CDR3 nucleotide sequence: TGTGCCAGCAGCCCGTCGACTGGTAGCACAGATACGCAGTATTTT.

This clone has a handful of counts. The rearrangement uses TRBV30 and TRBJ1-1, with TRBD1 matching 7 bases. Germline V gene sequence: CDR1 GTSNPN, CDR2 SVGIG (reference sequence). The CDR3 length is 15 residues. Trimming took 6 bases from V and 4 from J; bases not matched to a gene: 14. The CDR3 region is CACARGGQTFTEAFF. DNA of the CDR3: TGTGCCTGTGCTCGAGGGGGACAGACGTTCACTGAAGCTTTCTTT.